The 19 T cell receptor beta chains below were found in one sample sequenced in a study of T cells in Graves' hyperthyroidism and ophthalmopathy. There were TCR beta CDR3 regions amplified from RNA transcripts. Initially, a first-round RT-PCR of the TCR CDR3 employed the HTBI primer set. TCRdb independently ran MiXCR on the multiplex PCR reads; one entry per CDR3 protein. This table has 370,000 or so distinct CDR3 sequences, approximately 13% appearing once. Sequencing was performed on blood. The receptor set was obtained from a man aged 25-40 years with Graves' hyperthyroidism that later progressed to Graves' ophthalmopathy.

In its sample, this clonotype was seen once. This CDR3 reads CASSLEGGFYEQYF. CDR3 nucleotides: TGTGCCAGCAGCTTAGAGGGGGGGTTCTACGAGCAGTACTTC. This chain joins TRBV11-2 and TRBJ2-7, with TRBD2 identical over 7 bases. There are 14 residues in the CDR3. Germline V lookup: CDR1 SGHAT, CDR2 FQNNGV. V lost 0 bases to trimming and J lost 3 bases; unmatched junction nucleotides: 2.

Ten or more counts support this clonotype. The CDR3 DNA reads as TGTGCCAGCAGCCGACGACCGATCAATCAGCCCCAGCATTTT. This translates into CASSRRPINQPQHF. V and J are TRBV2 and TRBJ1-5; D ambiguous. The germline V and J ends were trimmed by 6 bases and 3 bases, with 12 bases remaining between them. Germline V gene sequence: CDR1 SNHLY, CDR2 FYNNEI. This CDR3 contains 14 residues.

This clonotype was observed at least ten times. The V and J genes are TRBV10-3 and TRBJ2-7; 8 nucleotides align to TRBD1. This CDR3 spans 17 amino acids. Germline lookup yields CDR1 ENHRY and CDR2 SYGVKD. V gave up 3 bases and J gave up 0 bases; unmatched junction bases: 10. In DNA, the CDR3 is TGTGCCATCAGTGAACAGGGGGTTTCTAGAGGCTCCTACGAGCAGTACTTC. This translates into CAISEQGVSRGSYEQYF.

J is TRBJ2-1 and V is TRBV9, with D perhaps TRBD1 (5 bases). There are 13 residues in the CDR3. The germline V gene encodes CDR1 SGDLS and CDR2 YYNGEE. Deletions cut 0 bases from V and 9 bases from J, with 10 bases between. CDR3 nucleotide sequence: TGTGCCAGCAGCGTAGGTCAGGGTGGTGAGCAGTTCTTC. Its protein product is CASSVGQGGEQFF.

This clonotype was observed at least ten times. The chain recombines TRBV20-1 with TRBJ1-1; TRBD1 aligns across 7 bases. The CDR3 spans 13 residues. Germline V gives CDR1 DFQATT, CDR2 SNEGSKA (reference sequence). With V trimmed by 5 bases and J by 0 bases, 3 bases remained unmatched. CDR3 coding DNA: TGCAGTGCTTCGGACAGGATGAACACTGAAGCTTTCTTT. Translated: CSASDRMNTEAFF.

This clonotype was picked up many times. The V and J genes are TRBV28 and TRBJ1-2; 7 bases map to TRBD1. With V trimmed by 2 bases and J by 2 bases, 2 bases remained unmatched. Germline V CDR1 and CDR2: MDHEN, SYDVKM. CDR3 length equals 14 residues. In DNA, the CDR3 is TGTGCCAGCAGTTTACCGACAGGGAACTATGGCTACACCTTC. Amino acid sequence: CASSLPTGNYGYTF.

This clonotype has only a few counts. The V and J genes are TRBV28 and TRBJ2-1, with D possibly being TRBD2 (6 bases). This CDR3 comprises 14 residues. Deletions cut 10 bases from V and 0 bases from J, with 13 bases between. Germline V gene sequence: CDR1 MDHEN, CDR2 SYDVKM. CDR3 in amino acids: CATSGEPSYNEQFF. DNA of the CDR3: TGTGCCACCTCGGGGGAGCCCTCCTACAATGAGCAGTTCTTC.

This clonotype came up a few times. This chain connects TRBV25-1 to TRBJ2-3; 14 bases line up with TRBD2. Trimming cost V 4 bases and J 2 bases; bases outside gene matches: 5. The germline CDR1 and CDR2 sequences are MGHDK and SYGVNS. The CDR3 covers 17 residues. In DNA, the CDR3 is TGTGCCAGCAGTGTCGGACTAGCGGGGGGATACACAGATACGCAGTATTTT. It translates to CASSVGLAGGYTDTQYF.

This clonotype was seen once. The V call is TRBV19, the J call TRBJ1-1, with TRBD1 as a possible D gene (5 bases). The ends were cut back, 1 base at V and 10 bases at J, with 13 bases in the middle. Germline V CDR1 and CDR2: LNHDA, SQIVND (reference sequence). This CDR3 is 13 amino acids long. DNA of the CDR3: TGTGCCAGTAGTATAGGGGACGGGCGAGGAGCTTTCTTT. It translates to CASSIGDGRGAFF. The entire variable domain, with the rest obtained from reference TRBV19 and TRBJ1-1, is as follows: DGGITQSPKYLFRKEGQNVTLSCEQNLNHDAMYWYRQDPGQGLRLIYYSQIVNDFQKGDIAEGYSVSREKKESFPLTVTSAQKNPTAFYLCASSIGDGRGAFFGQGTRLTVV.

This clonotype appeared many times. The chain joins TRBV10-3 to TRBJ2-7, with 12 positions matching TRBD1. The germline V gene has CDR1 ENHRY and CDR2 SYGVKD. This CDR3 spans 15 amino acids. Trimming took 7 bases from V and 4 from J; bases not matched to a gene: 8. The CDR3 region is CAITQGQGAMYEQYF. CDR3 DNA: TGTGCCATCACCCAGGGACAGGGGGCGATGTACGAGCAGTACTTC.

This clonotype was recorded at least ten times. The rearrangement links TRBV10-3 to TRBJ1-1; 7 bases are a match to TRBD1. V gave up 3 bases and J gave up 9 bases; unmatched junction bases: 10. The CDR3 has 14 residues. The germline CDR1 and CDR2 sequences are ENHRY and SYGVKD. The CDR3 region is CAISDPQTGLQAFF. The CDR3, as DNA: TGTGCCATCAGTGACCCCCAGACAGGGCTTCAAGCTTTCTTT.

This clonotype was counted between two and nine times. The CDR3 DNA reads as TGCAGTGCTACCGGAGGAGGCAATGAAAAACTGTTTTTT. The encoded protein is CSATGGGNEKLFF. V is TRBV20-1 and J is TRBJ1-4; D is uncertain. The V end was cut by 4 bases, the J end by 5 bases, with 11 bases between. Germline values: CDR1 DFQATT, CDR2 SNEGSKA (reference sequence). The CDR3 length is 13 residues.

This clonotype was counted only a few times. The V call is TRBV5-1, the J call TRBJ2-7; D gene uncertain. Germline V lookup: CDR1 SGHRS, CDR2 YFSETQ. The CDR3 consists of 14 residues. Trimming pared 0 bases from V and 3 bases from J, leaving 10 bases between. This CDR3 is CASSLEVGFYEQYF. The CDR3 DNA follows: TGCGCCAGCAGCTTGGAGGTGGGGTTCTACGAGCAGTACTTC.

The V call is TRBV24-1, the J call TRBJ2-4; TRBD2 is a possible D gene (5 bases). V was clipped by 4 bases and J by 3 bases, with 12 bases between them. The length of the CDR3 is 15 residues. Germline CDR1 reads KGHDR; CDR2 reads SFDVKD. The CDR3 spells CATSDPARDKNIQYF. The CDR3 nucleotides read TGTGCCACCAGTGACCCCGCGAGGGACAAAAACATTCAGTACTTC.

This clonotype was seen ten or more times. V and J are TRBV27 and TRBJ1-4; D remains ambiguous. The germline V and J ends were trimmed by 7 bases and 4 bases, with 13 bases remaining between them. CDR3 length: 14 amino acids. Germline CDR1 MNHEY, CDR2 SMNVEV (reference sequence). This chain's CDR3 is CASKRQGLNEKLFF. As DNA, the CDR3 is TGTGCCAGCAAGCGTCAAGGGCTTAATGAAAAACTGTTTTTT.

The chain is built from TRBV5-6 and TRBJ1-2; TRBD1 agrees at 10 bases. V trimming: 3 bases; J trimming: 7 bases; junction bases outside the gene matches: 9. Per the germline V gene, CDR1 is SGHDT and CDR2 is YYEEEE. The CDR3 is made up of 15 amino acids. The CDR3 nucleotides read TGTGCCAGCAGCTACGGGACAGGGGTAGAGGGTGGCTACACCTTC. Its protein product is CASSYGTGVEGGYTF.

This clonotype was counted between two and nine times. V usage is TRBV20-1 and J usage is TRBJ1-6; 11 bases are a match to TRBD1. Germline values: CDR1 DFQATT, CDR2 SNEGSKA (reference sequence). Trimming took 5 bases from V and 9 from J; bases not matched to a gene: 6. CDR3 length equals 14 residues. The CDR3 reads CSAPQGTGGSPLHF. The CDR3 nucleotides read TGCAGTGCTCCCCAAGGGACAGGGGGTTCACCCCTCCACTTT.

This clonotype was picked up many times. The CDR3 coding sequence is TGTGCCAGTAGTAAGGGCCGTCAGCCCCAGCATTTT. It specifies CASSKGRQPQHF. The chain uses TRBV19 and TRBJ1-5; D call uncertain. Germline CDR1 reads LNHDA; CDR2 reads SQIVND (reference sequence). The CDR3 covers 12 residues. V was shortened by 4 bases and J by 6 bases, with 7 bases between the two germline ends.

This clonotype was observed a handful of times. This sequence joins TRBV18 and TRBJ1-4; 7 bases fit TRBD1. This CDR3 contains 15 residues. V was pared by 5 bases and J by 4 bases, with 7 bases of the junction left unmatched. Germline assignment: CDR1 KGHSH and CDR2 LQKENI. CDR3 nucleotide sequence: TGTGCCAGCTCAGCCGAGGGGACAGATAATGAAAAACTGTTTTTT. Translated, it gives CASSAEGTDNEKLFF.